The 9 T cell receptor beta chains below were found in one sample sequenced in a study of response to subunit inactivated influenza vaccine. TCRdb reprocessed the RT-PCR reads via MiXCR and lists one record per CDR3 protein. This table holds approximately 530,000 distinct CDR3 sequences, roughly 7.9% found once. The sample in question was PBMCs from blood, obtained 23 months after vaccination. Receptors originate from a man aged 45 to 70 who received an inactivated influenza vaccine.

This clonotype was seen at least ten times. V is TRBV5-1 and J is TRBJ2-3; the D gene could be TRBD1 or TRBD2 (5 bases each). Germline V gene lookup returns CDR1 SGHRS and CDR2 YFSETQ. V was trimmed by 5 bases and J by 4 bases, leaving 17 bases between them. This CDR3 is built from 15 residues. Here the CDR3 reads CASRRRGDGPDTQYF. CDR3 sequence (DNA): TGCGCCAGCAGGCGAAGGGGAGATGGTCCAGATACGCAGTATTTT. The whole variable domain, filled in from reference TRBV5-1 and TRBJ2-3, reads KAGVTQTPRYLIKTRGQQVTLSCSPISGHRSVSWYQQTPGQGLQFLFEYFSETQRNKGNFPGRFSGRQFSNSRSEMNVSTLELGDSALYLCASRRRGDGPDTQYFGPGTRLTVL.

This clonotype turned up a few times. The DNA of the CDR3 is TGTGCCAGCAGCTCGCCGGCCGGGGGAGGAACCGGGGAGCTGTTTTTT. Translated, it gives CASSSPAGGGTGELFF. This chain uses TRBV11-1 with TRBJ2-2; D is perhaps TRBD2 (6 bases). The ends were cut back, 4 bases at V and 5 bases at J, with 17 bases in the middle. There are 16 residues in the CDR3. Germline V gene sequence: CDR1 SGHAT, CDR2 FQDESV (reference sequence).

The chain employs TRBV9 and TRBJ1-2, with TRBD1 identical over 7 bases. The trim removed 1 base at V and 7 bases at J, leaving 1 base unmatched. The CDR3 runs to 12 residues. Germline lookup yields CDR1 SGDLS and CDR2 YYNGEE. CDR3 protein: CASSVTGAGYTF. DNA for the CDR3: TGTGCCAGCAGCGTAACAGGGGCTGGCTACACCTTC.

J is TRBJ2-1 and V is TRBV3-1; 7 bases line up with TRBD2. Germline lookup yields CDR1 LGHDT and CDR2 YNNKEL (reference sequence). CDR3 length: 16 residues. J gave up 4 bases and V 1 base, and 7 bases lay outside the gene matches. The CDR3 DNA is TGTGCCAGCAGCCAAGGCGGGACTAAGATTTACAATGAGCAGTTCTTC. It yields the protein CASSQGGTKIYNEQFF.

This clonotype was seen only a few times. The CDR3 DNA reads as TGCAGTGCTAGAAGAAGCGGGGACATTCAGTACTTC. Its translation is CSARRSGDIQYF. The V gene is TRBV20-1, the J gene TRBJ2-4; 7 bases fit TRBD2. J gave up 8 bases and V 2 bases, and 3 bases lay outside the gene matches. This CDR3 spans 12 amino acids. The germline V gene encodes CDR1 DFQATT and CDR2 SNEGSKA (reference sequence).

This clonotype was observed a handful of times. V and J are TRBV3-1 and TRBJ2-7; 8 nucleotides align to TRBD1. Trimming cost V 1 base and J 1 base; bases outside gene matches: 6. Germline loops: CDR1 LGHDT, CDR2 YNNKEL (reference sequence). CDR3 length equals 16 residues. This CDR3 is CASSQGQGAKSYEQYF. The CDR3 nucleotides read TGTGCCAGCAGCCAAGGCCAGGGGGCAAAGTCCTACGAGCAGTACTTC.

This clonotype showed up just a few times. V and J are TRBV20-1 and TRBJ1-1, with a weak D call TRBD1 (5 bases). The CDR3 is 18 residues long. V was pared by 1 base and J by 0 bases, with 21 bases between. The germline V gene has CDR1 DFQATT and CDR2 SNEGSKA (reference sequence). This CDR3 is CSARVLGGSRGLNTEAFF. The CDR3 DNA reads TGCAGTGCTAGAGTGTTGGGGGGGTCTAGGGGTTTGAACACTGAAGCTTTCTTT.

This clonotype occurred a few times. This sequence joins TRBV7-2 and TRBJ2-3, with a tentative D call TRBD2 (7 bases). This CDR3 has 15 residues. Trimming removed 3 bases from V and 3 bases from J, with 13 bases in between. Per the germline V gene, CDR1 is SGHTA and CDR2 is FQGNSA. CDR3 region: CASSFPGGTTDTQYF. The DNA of the CDR3 is TGTGCCAGCAGCTTTCCGGGGGGCACTACAGATACGCAGTATTTT.

In its sample, this clonotype was seen many times. The chain uses TRBV6-2 or TRBV6-3 and TRBJ2-1; 9 nucleotides agree with TRBD2. The CDR3 has 15 residues. Germline V lookup: CDR1 MNHEY, CDR2 SVGEGT. The V segment lost 1 base and the J segment 7 bases; nucleotides outside the gene matches: 5. CDR3 in DNA: TGTGCCAGCAGTTACTTGGGACTAGCTTCAAATGAGCAGTTCTTC. Its translation: CASSYLGLASNEQFF.